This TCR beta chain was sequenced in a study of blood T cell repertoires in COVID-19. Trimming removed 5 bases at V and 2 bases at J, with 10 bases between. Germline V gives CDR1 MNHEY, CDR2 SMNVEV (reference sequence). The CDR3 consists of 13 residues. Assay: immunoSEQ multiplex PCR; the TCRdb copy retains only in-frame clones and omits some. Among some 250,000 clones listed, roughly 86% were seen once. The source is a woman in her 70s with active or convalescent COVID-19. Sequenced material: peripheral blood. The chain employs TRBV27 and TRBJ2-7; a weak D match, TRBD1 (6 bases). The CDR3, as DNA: TGTGCCAGCAGTCCGGGACAAGCCTACGAGCAGTACTTC. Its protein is CASSPGQAYEQYF.